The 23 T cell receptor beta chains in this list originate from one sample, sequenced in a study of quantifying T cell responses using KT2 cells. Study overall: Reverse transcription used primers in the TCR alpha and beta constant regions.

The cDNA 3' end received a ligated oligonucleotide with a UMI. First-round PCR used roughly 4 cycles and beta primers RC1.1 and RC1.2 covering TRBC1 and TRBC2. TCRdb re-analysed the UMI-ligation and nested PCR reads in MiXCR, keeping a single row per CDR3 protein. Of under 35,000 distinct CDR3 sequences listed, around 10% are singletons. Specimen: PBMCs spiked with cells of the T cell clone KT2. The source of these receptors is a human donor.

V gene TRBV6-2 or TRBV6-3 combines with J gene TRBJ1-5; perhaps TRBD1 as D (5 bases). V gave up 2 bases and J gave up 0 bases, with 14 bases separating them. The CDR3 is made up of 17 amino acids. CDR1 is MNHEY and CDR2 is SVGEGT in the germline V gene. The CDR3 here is CASSYGAGRYSNQPQHF. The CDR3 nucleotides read TGTGCCAGCAGTTACGGGGCAGGGCGTTATAGCAATCAGCCCCAGCATTTT.

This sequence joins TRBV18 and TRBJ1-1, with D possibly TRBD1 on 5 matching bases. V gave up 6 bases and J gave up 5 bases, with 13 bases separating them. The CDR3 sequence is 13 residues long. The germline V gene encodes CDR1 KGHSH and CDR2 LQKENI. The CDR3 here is CASSPGSGTEAFF. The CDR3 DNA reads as TGTGCCAGCTCCCCCGGGTCAGGGACTGAAGCTTTCTTT.

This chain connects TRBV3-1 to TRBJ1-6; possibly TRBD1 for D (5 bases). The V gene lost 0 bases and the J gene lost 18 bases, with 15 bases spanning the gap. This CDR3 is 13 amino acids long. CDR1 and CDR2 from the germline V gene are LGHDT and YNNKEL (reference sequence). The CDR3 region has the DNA TGTGCCAGCAGCCAAGATCATGGCAGGGCACCCCACTTT. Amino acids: CASSQDHGRAPHF.

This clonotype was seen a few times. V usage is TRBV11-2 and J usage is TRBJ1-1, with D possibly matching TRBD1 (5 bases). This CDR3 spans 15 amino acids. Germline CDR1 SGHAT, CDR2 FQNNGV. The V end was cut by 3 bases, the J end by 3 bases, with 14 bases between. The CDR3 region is CASSFAAGKYTEAFF. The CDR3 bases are TGTGCCAGCAGCTTCGCGGCAGGGAAATACACTGAAGCTTTCTTT.

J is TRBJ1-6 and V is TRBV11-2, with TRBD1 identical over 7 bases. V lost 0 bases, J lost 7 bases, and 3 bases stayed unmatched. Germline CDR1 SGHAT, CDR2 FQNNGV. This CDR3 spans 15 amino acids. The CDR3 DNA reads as TGTGCCAGCAGCTTAGAGACAGGGACGAATTCACCCCTCCACTTT. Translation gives CASSLETGTNSPLHF.

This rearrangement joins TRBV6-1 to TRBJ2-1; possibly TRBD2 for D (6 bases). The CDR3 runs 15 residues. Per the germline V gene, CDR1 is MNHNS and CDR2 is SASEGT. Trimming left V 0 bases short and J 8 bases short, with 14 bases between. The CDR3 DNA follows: TGTGCCAGCAGTGAAGCGGGGGGACTCCAGGATGAGCAGTTCTTC. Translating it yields CASSEAGGLQDEQFF.

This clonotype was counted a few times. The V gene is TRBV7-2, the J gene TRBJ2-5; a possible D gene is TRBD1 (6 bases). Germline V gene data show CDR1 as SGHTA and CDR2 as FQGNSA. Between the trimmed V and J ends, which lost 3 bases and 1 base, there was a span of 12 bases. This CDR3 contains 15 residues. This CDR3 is CASSFVRGIQETQYF. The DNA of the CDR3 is TGTGCCAGCAGCTTCGTAAGGGGGATCCAAGAGACCCAGTACTTC. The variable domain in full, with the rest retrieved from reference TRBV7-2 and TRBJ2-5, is GAGVSQSPSNKVTEKGKDVELRCDPISGHTALYWYRQSLGQGLEFLIYFQGNSAPDKSGLPSDRFSAERTGGSVSTLTIQRTQQEDSAVYLCASSFVRGIQETQYFGPGTRLLVL.

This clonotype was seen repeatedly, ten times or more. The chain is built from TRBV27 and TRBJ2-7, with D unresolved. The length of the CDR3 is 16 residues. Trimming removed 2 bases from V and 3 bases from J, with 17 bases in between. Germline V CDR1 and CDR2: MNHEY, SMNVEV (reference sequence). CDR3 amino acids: CASSLGRQRPFYEQYF. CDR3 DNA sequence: TGTGCCAGCAGTTTAGGACGGCAACGCCCTTTCTACGAGCAGTACTTC.

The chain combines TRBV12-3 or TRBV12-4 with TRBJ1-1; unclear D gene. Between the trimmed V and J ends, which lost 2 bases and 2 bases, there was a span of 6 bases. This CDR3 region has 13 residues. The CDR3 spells CASSLLSNTEAFF. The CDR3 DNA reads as TGTGCCAGCAGTTTATTGTCCAACACTGAAGCTTTCTTT.

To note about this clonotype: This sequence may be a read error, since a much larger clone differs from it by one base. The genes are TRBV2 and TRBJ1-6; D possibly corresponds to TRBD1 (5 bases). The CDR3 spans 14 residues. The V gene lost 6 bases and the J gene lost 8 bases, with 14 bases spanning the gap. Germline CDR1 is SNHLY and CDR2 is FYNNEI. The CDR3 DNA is TGTGCCAGCAGGGGGGACGGGGGTTATTCACCCCTCCACTTT. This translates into CASRGDGGYSPLHF. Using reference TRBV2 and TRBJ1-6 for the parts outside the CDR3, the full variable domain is EPEVTQTPSHQVTQMGQEVILRCVPISNHLYFYWYRQILGQKVEFLVSFYNNEISEKSEIFDDQFSVERPDGSNFTLKIRSTKLEDSAMYFCASRGDGGYSPLHFGNGTRLTVT.

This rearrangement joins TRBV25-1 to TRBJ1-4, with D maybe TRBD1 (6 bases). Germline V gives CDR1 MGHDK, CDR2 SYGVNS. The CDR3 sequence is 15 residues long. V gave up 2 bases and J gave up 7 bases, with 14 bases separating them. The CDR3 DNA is TGTGCCAGCAGTGAAAACGGGGGGGCTCGTGAAAAACTGTTTTTT. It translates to CASSENGGAREKLFF. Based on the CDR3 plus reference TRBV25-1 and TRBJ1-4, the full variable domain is EADIYQTPRYLVIGTGKKITLECSQTMGHDKMYWYQQDPGMELHLIHYSYGVNSTEKGDLSSESTVSRIRTEHFPLTLESARPSHTSQYLCASSENGGAREKLFFGSGTQLSVL.

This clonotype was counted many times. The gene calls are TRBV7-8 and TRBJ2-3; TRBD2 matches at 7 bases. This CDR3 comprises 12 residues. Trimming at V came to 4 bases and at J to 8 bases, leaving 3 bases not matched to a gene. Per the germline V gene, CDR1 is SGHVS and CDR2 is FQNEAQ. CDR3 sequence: CASSSWGGTQYF. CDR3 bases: TGTGCCAGCAGCTCCTGGGGGGGTACGCAGTATTTT.

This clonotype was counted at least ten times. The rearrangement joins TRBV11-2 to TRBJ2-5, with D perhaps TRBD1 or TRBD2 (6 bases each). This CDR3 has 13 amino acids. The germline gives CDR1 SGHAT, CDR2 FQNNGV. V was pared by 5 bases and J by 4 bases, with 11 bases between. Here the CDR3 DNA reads TGTGCCAGCAGCAGGGGGGCCGGAGAGACCCAGTACTTC. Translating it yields CASSRGAGETQYF.

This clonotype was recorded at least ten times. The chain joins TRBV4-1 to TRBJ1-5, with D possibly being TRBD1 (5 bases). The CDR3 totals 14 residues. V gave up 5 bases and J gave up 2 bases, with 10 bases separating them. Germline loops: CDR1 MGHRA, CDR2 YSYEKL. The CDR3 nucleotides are TGCGCCAGCAGCGACAGTGGTCGCAATCAGCCCCAGCATTTT. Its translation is CASSDSGRNQPQHF.

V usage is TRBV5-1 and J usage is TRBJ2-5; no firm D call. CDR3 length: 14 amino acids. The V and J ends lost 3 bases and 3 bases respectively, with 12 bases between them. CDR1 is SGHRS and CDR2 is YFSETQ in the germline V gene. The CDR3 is CASSSSIVEETQYF. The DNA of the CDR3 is TGCGCCAGCAGCTCATCAATTGTCGAAGAGACCCAGTACTTC. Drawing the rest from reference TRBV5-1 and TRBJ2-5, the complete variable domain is KAGVTQTPRYLIKTRGQQVTLSCSPISGHRSVSWYQQTPGQGLQFLFEYFSETQRNKGNFPGRFSGRQFSNSRSEMNVSTLELGDSALYLCASSSSIVEETQYFGPGTRLLVL.

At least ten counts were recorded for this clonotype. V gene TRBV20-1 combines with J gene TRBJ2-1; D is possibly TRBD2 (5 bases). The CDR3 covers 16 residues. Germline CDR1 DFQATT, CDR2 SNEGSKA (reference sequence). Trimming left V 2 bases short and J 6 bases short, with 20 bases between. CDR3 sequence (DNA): TGCAGTGCTAGACCCATGGGCGGGTGGGTGATCAATGAGCAGTTCTTC. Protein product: CSARPMGGWVINEQFF.

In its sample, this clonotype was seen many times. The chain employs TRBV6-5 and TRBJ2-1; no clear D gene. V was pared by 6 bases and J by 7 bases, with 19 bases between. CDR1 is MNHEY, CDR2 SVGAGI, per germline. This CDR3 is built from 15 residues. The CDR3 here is CASSLLPGENNEQFF. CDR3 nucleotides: TGTGCCAGCAGCCTTTTGCCGGGCGAGAATAATGAGCAGTTCTTC.

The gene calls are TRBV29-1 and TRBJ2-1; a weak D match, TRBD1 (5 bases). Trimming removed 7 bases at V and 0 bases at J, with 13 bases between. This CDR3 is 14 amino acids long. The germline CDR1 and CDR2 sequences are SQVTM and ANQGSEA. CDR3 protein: CSASGASSYNEQFF. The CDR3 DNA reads TGCAGCGCCTCTGGGGCGAGCTCCTACAATGAGCAGTTCTTC.

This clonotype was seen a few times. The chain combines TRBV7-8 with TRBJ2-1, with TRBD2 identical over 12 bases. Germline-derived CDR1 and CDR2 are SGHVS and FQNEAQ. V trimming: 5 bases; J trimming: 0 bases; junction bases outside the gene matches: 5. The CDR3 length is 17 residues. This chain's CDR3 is CASSPRLAGVSYNEQFF. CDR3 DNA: TGTGCCAGCAGCCCCAGACTAGCGGGAGTCTCCTACAATGAGCAGTTCTTC.

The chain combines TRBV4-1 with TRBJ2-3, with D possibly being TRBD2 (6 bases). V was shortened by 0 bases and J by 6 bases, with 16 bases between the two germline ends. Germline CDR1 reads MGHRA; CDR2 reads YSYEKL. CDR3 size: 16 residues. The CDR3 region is CASSQEGSGGRDTQYF. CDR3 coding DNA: TGCGCCAGCAGCCAAGAAGGGTCTGGAGGGAGGGATACGCAGTATTTT.

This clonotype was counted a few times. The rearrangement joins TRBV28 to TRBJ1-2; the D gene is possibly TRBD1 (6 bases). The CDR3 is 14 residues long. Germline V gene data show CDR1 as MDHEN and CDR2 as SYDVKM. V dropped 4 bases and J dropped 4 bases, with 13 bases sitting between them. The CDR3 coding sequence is TGTGCCAGCAGTTCCGGCGGACAGATCTATGGCTACACCTTC. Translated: CASSSGGQIYGYTF.

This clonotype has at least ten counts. The CDR3 DNA reads TGTGCCAGCAGCTTCGGTGGGGCAGATACGCAGTATTTT. It specifies CASSFGGADTQYF. V usage is TRBV7-9 and J usage is TRBJ2-3, with D unclear. Germline V CDR1 and CDR2: SEHNR, FQNEAQ (reference sequence). This CDR3 comprises 13 residues. Trimming cost V 3 bases and J 4 bases, with 8 bases left between them.

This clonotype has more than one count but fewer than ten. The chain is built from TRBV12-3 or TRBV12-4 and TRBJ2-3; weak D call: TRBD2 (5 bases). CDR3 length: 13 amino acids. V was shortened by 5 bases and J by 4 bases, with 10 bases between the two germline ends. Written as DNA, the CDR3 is TGTGCCAGCAGTATAAGGGAGCCAGATACGCAGTATTTT. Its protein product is CASSIREPDTQYF.